This T cell receptor beta chain appears in the sequencing data of a study of blood T cell repertoires in COVID-19. At the level of the study: Spain, Italy and the United States supplied samples that represented acute and convalescent COVID-19. From T cells, B-cell-depleted T cells, or PBMCs came the material, which was cDNA or gDNA.

As originally analysed: Reference gene primer amplification gave nucleated cell count estimates. Clones were read by immunoSEQ multiplex PCR, and TCRdb kept only the in-frame ones, dropping some. Clonal size and the V and J genes are those of that table, whereas D and trimming came from the DNA. The table shows about 76,000 clones, with about 90% occurring only once. This clone was seen only once. V lost 4 bases to trimming and J lost 0 bases; unmatched junction nucleotides: 7. The CDR3 has 16 amino acids. Per germline, CDR1 MNHEY and CDR2 SVGEGT. The gene calls are TRBV6-2 or TRBV6-3 and TRBJ1-1; 8 bases fit TRBD1. The receptor comes from a man in his fifties with active COVID-19. The source material was peripheral blood. CDR3 in amino acids: CASSSIGTGLNTEAFF. The CDR3 DNA is TGTGCCAGCAGTTCGATCGGGACAGGCCTGAACACTGAAGCTTTCTTT.